This entry describes one TCR beta chain. Its antigen is still unknown. These data belong to a study of CD8 T cells in ankylosing spondylitis. Findings and caveats of the study: The authors reported significant enrichment of disease-linked clones in matched ankylosing spondylitis synovial fluid. Previously reported in reactive arthritis synovial fluid and blood were some of the motif variants. Several highly homologous variants made up a TCR beta motif, and this motif appeared characteristic of ankylosing spondylitis blood. Disease-linked clones had a CD8+ phenotype and relatively low frequency in peripheral blood.

For TCR beta, libraries came from quantitative 5'-RACE with molecular barcodes. TCRdb reprocessed the 5' RACE reads with MiXCR, giving one entry per CDR3 protein. The data show fewer than 650,000 distinct CDR3 sequences, 12% seen once. V shed 3 bases, J shed 4 bases, and the junction held 2 bases outside the gene matches. The CDR3 covers 14 residues. Germline assignment: CDR1 ENHRY and CDR2 SYGVKD. The chain uses TRBV10-3 and TRBJ2-5, with 10 bases identical to TRBD2. The sequence derives from a male donor with ankylosing spondylitis. Sequenced input: blood, either unsorted or a sorted T cell fraction (not recorded which). In DNA, the CDR3 is TGTGCCATCAGTGATGGGACTAGCGCAGAGACCCAGTACTTC. Translation gives CAISDGTSAETQYF.